A selection of T cell receptor beta chains follows, all from one sample in a study of shared clonotypes between healthy human individuals. The method was immunoSEQ multiplex PCR; TCRdb's version includes in-frame clones alone and lacks a portion of them. This sample has some 2,000,000 clones, with 85% to 95% found just once. The material sequenced was naive CD8+ T cells sorted from blood. Receptor source: a man aged 18-30 years in good health. Each CDR3 is given with its conserved first and last residue. A D gene is named only where the DNA matches it firmly. A row's size may be missing; if present it is once, few, many or a size class.

d_call j_call v_call clone_size cdr3_nt cdr3_aa
. TRBJ1-1 TRBV4-3 . TGCGCCAGCAGCCAAGATATGGAAGGGGAAGCTTTCTTT CASSQDMEGEAFF
. TRBJ2-5 TRBV7-9 . TGTGCCAGCAGCTTAAGGGTTCCTTCGGAGACCCAGTACTTC CASSLRVPSETQYF
TRBD1 TRBJ1-2 TRBV2 . TGTGCCAGCAGAGCAGGGGGCTATGGCTACACCTTC CASRAGGYGYTF
TRBD1 TRBJ2-7 TRBV7-6 once TGTGCCAGCAGCTTTGGACAGGGGCCCTCCTACGAGCAGTACTTC CASSFGQGPSYEQYF
. TRBJ2-7 TRBV29-1 . TGCAGCGTTGTGGCAATTGGTACCTACGAGCAGTACTTC CSVVAIGTYEQYF
TRBD2 TRBJ2-2 TRBV28 . TGTGCCAGCAGTTGGGGACTAGCGGGGGGCTTCGATACCGGGGAGCTGTTTTTT CASSWGLAGGFDTGELFF
. TRBJ2-5 TRBV6-1 . TGTGCCAGCAGTGCGGTTGGGGGATTAGAGACCCAGTACTTC CASSAVGGLETQYF
TRBD1 TRBJ1-2 TRBV6-5 . TGTGCCAGCAGTTTGAGGACAGGGGCTAACTATGGCTACACCTTC CASSLRTGANYGYTF
TRBD1 TRBJ1-5 TRBV28 . TGTGCCAGCAGTTTCAGCAGGGGGGATCCCCAGCATTTT CASSFSRGDPQHF
TRBD2 TRBJ2-5 TRBV27 . TGTGCCAGCAGTTCCGGACTAGCGGGAGGCTATGACGAGGAGACCCAGTACTTC CASSSGLAGGYDEETQYF
TRBD1 TRBJ2-7 TRBV7-9 . TGTGCCAGCAGCAGACAGGGCTCCCACGAGCAGTACTTC CASSRQGSHEQYF
TRBD1 TRBJ1-1 TRBV28 . TGTGCCAGCAGCCTAACAGGGGGCACCACTGAAGCTTTCTTT CASSLTGGTTEAFF
TRBD1 TRBJ2-5 TRBV2 . TGTGCCAGCAGTGCGACAGGGGCCCTTGGGAAGGAGACCCAGTACTTC CASSATGALGKETQYF
. TRBJ2-3 TRBV7-9 . TGTGCCAGCAGTCATCAGGTTCGCACAGATACGCAGTATTTT CASSHQVRTDTQYF
TRBD2 TRBJ2-5 TRBV11-2 . TGTGCCAGCAGCTTTGGCGGGGGGGCCGGAGAGACCCAGTACTTC CASSFGGGAGETQYF
TRBD2 TRBJ2-2 TRBV4-1 . TGCGCCAGCAGCCCAGTAGGGACTAGCGCTCGGTCTTTGGCCGGGGAGCTGTTTTTT CASSPVGTSARSLAGELFF
. TRBJ2-7 TRBV4-1 . TGCGCCAGCAGCCTCGGACAGTCGCCCTTCTCCTACGAGCAGTACTTC CASSLGQSPFSYEQYF
. TRBJ2-7 TRBV10-3 . TGTGCCGCCAGGGGGGGCTACGAGCAGTACTTC CAARGGYEQYF
. TRBJ2-1 TRBV19 . TGTGCCAGTAGTCCCCCCGCTAGCATTGAGCAGTTCTTC CASSPPASIEQFF
. TRBJ2-1 TRBV13 . TGTGCCAGCAATGGCGGGATAGGCTACAATGAGCAGTTCTTC CASNGGIGYNEQFF
TRBD1 TRBJ2-7 TRBV9 few TGTGCCAGCAGCGTGGGACAGGGAACCTACGAGCAGTACTTC CASSVGQGTYEQYF
TRBD2 TRBJ2-7 TRBV25-1 . TGTGCCAGCAGTCAGGCGGGAGTGGGCGAGCAGTACTTC CASSQAGVGEQYF
. TRBJ2-5 TRBV7-9 . TGTGCCAGCAGCTACTTGGACCAAGAGACCCAGTACTTC CASSYLDQETQYF
. TRBJ1-1 TRBV13 . TGTGCCAGCAGCCCGAAGGGGCAGGGAAGCGCTGAAGCTTTCTTT CASSPKGQGSAEAFF
TRBD2 TRBJ2-1 TRBV2 . TGTGCCACCACCGGGACTAGCGGGAGTAATGAGCAGTTCTTC CATTGTSGSNEQFF
. TRBJ2-7 TRBV6-6 . TGTGCCAGCAGTCAAACGGGACACGGCTACGAGCAGTACTTC CASSQTGHGYEQYF
. TRBJ1-2 TRBV29-1 . TGCAGCGTTCACAGGTCTTGGGGCTACACCTTC CSVHRSWGYTF
. TRBJ2-3 TRBV4-3 . TGCGCCAGCAGCCAAGTGGGGCGGAGCACAGATACGCAGTATTTT CASSQVGRSTDTQYF
. TRBJ1-1 TRBV9 . TGTGCCAGCAGCCGAACACCGGCGGTACCGGGGGAAACTTTCTTT CASSRTPAVPGETFF
. TRBJ2-4 TRBV5-4 . TGTGCCAGCAGCTTGTCGATGTGGGGGAAGCTAGCCAAAAACATTCAGTACTTC CASSLSMWGKLAKNIQYF
. TRBJ2-1 TRBV13 . TGTGCCAGCAAAGAAGCGTACAATGAGCAGTTCTTC CASKEAYNEQFF
. TRBJ2-6 TRBV7-2 . TGTGCCAGCAGCCCCGTGTTGGCCTCTGGGGCCAACGTCCTGACTTTC CASSPVLASGANVLTF
. TRBJ2-5 TRBV7-9 . TGTGCCAGCAGCTTAATAGAGAGGGGCCCACAAGAGACCCAGTACTTC CASSLIERGPQETQYF
TRBD2 TRBJ2-3 TRBV4-3 . TGCGCCAGCAGCCAAGTTGGGGGAGGGGAAGATACGCAGTATTTT CASSQVGGGEDTQYF
. TRBJ2-7 TRBV19 . TGTGCCAGTGCACCGGGGTTCTCCTACGAGCAGTACTTC CASAPGFSYEQYF
. TRBJ2-7 TRBV15 . TGTGCCACCAGCAGGGGGGTTGTTGACGAGCAGTACTTC CATSRGVVDEQYF
. TRBJ2-5 TRBV10-2 . TGCGCCAGCACCACGGTAACTAACACCCAAGAGACCCAGTACTTC CASTTVTNTQETQYF
. TRBJ1-2 TRBV27 . TGTGCCAGCAGTCCCCGCGGGCCACAGTCCAACTATGGCTACACCTTC CASSPRGPQSNYGYTF
. TRBJ2-1 TRBV27 . TGTGCCAGCAGTTTATCAAGAGGGCACAATGAGCAGTTCTTC CASSLSRGHNEQFF
TRBD2 TRBJ2-5 TRBV28 . TGTGCCAGCAGTCGCGGTAGCGGGCTGGAGACCCAGTACTTC CASSRGSGLETQYF
. TRBJ1-2 TRBV27 . TGTGCCAGCAGCACCCGGGGGGGCGGTTCTGGCTACACCTTC CASSTRGGGSGYTF
. TRBJ1-4 TRBV19 . TGTGCCAGTAGTATTACGGACGCTAATGAAAAACTGTTTTTT CASSITDANEKLFF
TRBD1 TRBJ2-1 TRBV27 . TGTGCCAGCAGTTTACAGGGACAGGGCTACAATGAGCAGTTCTTC CASSLQGQGYNEQFF
TRBD2 TRBJ2-7 TRBV13 . TGTGCCAGCAGCTTGCGGACTAGCGGGGGTAGCTCCTACGAGCAGTACTTC CASSLRTSGGSSYEQYF
TRBD1 TRBJ1-2 TRBV6-5 once TGTGCCAGCAGGGTACAGGGGGACCCGTATGGCTACACCTTC CASRVQGDPYGYTF
TRBD1 TRBJ1-5 TRBV4-1 . TGCGCCAGCAGCCAAGATTTCCAGGGGGAAGGCAATCAGCCCCAGCATTTT CASSQDFQGEGNQPQHF
. TRBJ2-2 TRBV7-9 . TGTGCCAGCAGCTTAAGGTCCCGTCCCGGGGAGCTGTTTTTT CASSLRSRPGELFF
. TRBJ2-5 TRBV6-5 . TGTGCCAGCAGTTACTTTTCCGGGAGTGGGGAGACCCAGTACTTC CASSYFSGSGETQYF
. TRBJ2-7 TRBV19 . TGTGCCAGTAGCATACAGGGATCCTACGAGCAGTACTTC CASSIQGSYEQYF
TRBD1 TRBJ1-5 TRBV4-1 once TGCGCCAGCAGCCAAGATGGACAGGGGCCATATAGCAATCAGCCCCAGCATTTT CASSQDGQGPYSNQPQHF
. TRBJ1-5 TRBV5-8 . TGTGCCAGCAGCTTGGGTGTATTCTATAGCAATCAGCCCCAGCATTTT CASSLGVFYSNQPQHF
. TRBJ1-2 TRBV14 . TGTGCCAGCAGCCCGGGACTTCTCTATGGCTACACCTTC CASSPGLLYGYTF
. TRBJ1-2 TRBV5-4 . TGTGCCAGCAGCCCTCGTGAGGGGGTCTATGGCTACACCTTC CASSPREGVYGYTF
. TRBJ1-4 TRBV28 . . CASSSSSELVSTNEKLFF
TRBD2 TRBJ2-7 TRBV6-5 once TGTGCCAGCAGTTCCCTAGCGGGGGTCTACGAGCAGTACTTC CASSSLAGVYEQYF